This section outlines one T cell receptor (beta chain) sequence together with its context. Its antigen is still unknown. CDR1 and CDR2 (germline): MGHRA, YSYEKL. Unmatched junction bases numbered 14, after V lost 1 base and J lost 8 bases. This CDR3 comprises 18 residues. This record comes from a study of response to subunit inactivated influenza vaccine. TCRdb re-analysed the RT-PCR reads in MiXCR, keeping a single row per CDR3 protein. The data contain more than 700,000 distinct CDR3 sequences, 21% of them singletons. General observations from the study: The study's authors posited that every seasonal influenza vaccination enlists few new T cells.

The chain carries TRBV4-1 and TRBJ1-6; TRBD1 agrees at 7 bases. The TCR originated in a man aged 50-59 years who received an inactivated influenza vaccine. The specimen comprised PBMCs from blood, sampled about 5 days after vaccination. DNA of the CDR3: TGCGCCAGCAGCCAAGTTTTTGCAGGGGGGAAACCCGATTCACCCCTCCACTTT. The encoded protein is CASSQVFAGGKPDSPLHF.